The 21 T cell receptor beta chains reported below all come from one sample, sequenced in a study of blood T cell repertoires in COVID-19. Data came from immunoSEQ multiplex PCR; TCRdb stores just in-frame clones and leaves some out. Here the sample spans 65,000 to 70,000 clones, 93% being singletons. Specimen: peripheral blood. Receptors were obtained from a man between 65 and 85 years old with active COVID-19.

The chain links TRBV28 to TRBJ1-6; 10 bases map to TRBD1. The CDR3 is 14 residues long. J gave up 7 bases and V 6 bases, and 3 bases lay outside the gene matches. Per germline, CDR1 MDHEN and CDR2 SYDVKM. The CDR3 is CASRTTGGNSPLHF. CDR3 nucleotide sequence: TGTGCCAGCAGGACGACAGGGGGCAATTCACCCCTCCACTTT.

The genes are TRBV11-3 and TRBJ2-6, with 8 bases fitting TRBD2. V shed 0 bases, J shed 0 bases, and the junction held 10 bases outside the gene matches. CDR1 SGHNT and CDR2 YENEEA come from the germline V gene. The CDR3 has 20 amino acids. The DNA for the CDR3 is TGTGCCAGCAGCTTAGATGAACGACTAGCGCAACGCTCTGGGGCCAACGTCCTGACTTTC. Its translation is CASSLDERLAQRSGANVLTF. The full variable domain, in which reference TRBV11-3 and TRBJ2-6 provide the parts outside the CDR3, is EAGVVQSPRYKIIEKKQPVAFWCNPISGHNTLYWYLQNLGQGPELLIRYENEEAVDDSQLPKDRFSAERLKGVDSTLKIQPAELGDSAVYLCASSLDERLAQRSGANVLTFGAGSRLTVL.

This sequence joins TRBV7-8 and TRBJ2-7; 8 nucleotides line up with TRBD2. The CDR3 has 16 residues. Per the germline V gene, CDR1 is SGHVS and CDR2 is FQNEAQ. The junction had 6 bases not matched to a gene; V was cut back by 2 bases and J by 0 bases. CDR3 in DNA: TGTGCCAGCAGCTTATATAGCGGGGTGAGCTCCTACGAGCAGTACGTC. It translates to CASSLYSGVSSYEQYV.

Points on this clone: The sample contains more than one DNA sequence encoding this CDR3. The gene calls are TRBV4-1 and TRBJ1-5, with D maybe TRBD1 (6 bases). The CDR3 consists of 17 residues. Germline V gene lookup returns CDR1 MGHRA and CDR2 YSYEKL. Trimming removed 0 bases from V and 2 bases from J, with 14 bases in between. The CDR3 region has the DNA TGCGCCAGCAGCCAAGATGGGGGGGCTGGGGGCAATCAGCCCCAGCATTTT. Residues: CASSQDGGAGGNQPQHF.

The gene calls are TRBV24-1 and TRBJ2-3; 10 nucleotides agree with TRBD1. Trimming removed 4 bases from V and 7 bases from J; junction bases left unmatched: 10. CDR3 length: 16 residues. The V gene's germline CDR1 is KGHDR and CDR2 SFDVKD. In nucleotides, the CDR3 is TGTGCCACCAGTGACCCCGGGACAGGGGCCGGTTATACGCAGTATTTT. Amino acids: CATSDPGTGAGYTQYF.

This sequence joins TRBV7-8 and TRBJ2-7; D might be TRBD1 (8 bases). This CDR3 contains 16 residues. Trimming shortened V by 6 bases and J by 6 bases, and 24 bases separated the two germline ends. Germline-derived CDR1 and CDR2 are SGHVS and FQNEAQ. The chain's CDR3 is CASRGGTGTGPSEQYV. The CDR3 DNA reads TGTGCCAGCAGGGGGGGGACCGGGACAGGACCGTCCGAGCAGTACGTC.

The chain carries TRBV5-6 and TRBJ2-2; weak D call: TRBD2 (7 bases). V gave up 4 bases and J gave up 6 bases, with 16 bases separating them. CDR1 is SGHDT, CDR2 YYEEEE, per germline. The CDR3 covers 15 residues. CDR3 in amino acids: CASSRVLGGPGELFF. For the CDR3, the DNA is TGTGCCAGCAGCAGGGTGTTGGGGGGGCCCGGGGAGCTGTTTTTT.

The chain recombines TRBV7-9 with TRBJ2-3; 10 nucleotides match TRBD2. Germline-derived CDR1 and CDR2 are SEHNR and FQNEAQ (reference sequence). The trim removed 5 bases at V and 2 bases at J, leaving 4 bases unmatched. This CDR3 is built from 15 residues. CDR3 in amino acids: CASSRSGGVTDTQYF. The CDR3 nucleotides read TGTGCCAGCAGCCGCAGCGGGGGGGTCACAGATACGCAGTATTTT.

The V and J genes are TRBV29-1 and TRBJ2-2; perhaps TRBD2 as D (6 bases). V was clipped by 5 bases and J by 9 bases, with 13 bases between them. Germline loops: CDR1 SQVTM, CDR2 ANQGSEA. CDR3 length: 12 residues. CDR3 loop: CSVSGDGRELFF. DNA of the CDR3: TGCAGCGTTTCGGGAGACGGCAGGGAGCTGTTTTTT.

J is TRBJ1-3 and V is TRBV19, with D possibly TRBD1 on 6 matching bases. The length of the CDR3 is 14 residues. Germline V lookup: CDR1 LNHDA, CDR2 SQIVND (reference sequence). Between the trimmed V and J ends, which lost 7 bases and 0 bases, there was a span of 10 bases. The CDR3 spells CASKDRSSGNTIYF. DNA of the CDR3: TGTGCCAGTAAGGACAGAAGCTCTGGAAACACCATATATTTT.

The rearrangement links TRBV14 to TRBJ1-5; D perhaps matches TRBD1 (6 bases). From germline, CDR1 is SGHDN and CDR2 FVKESK. CDR3 size: 14 residues. Trimming pared 1 base from V and 6 bases from J, leaving 10 bases between. CDR3 loop: CASSQAGASQPQHF. The CDR3 DNA follows: TGTGCCAGCAGCCAAGCAGGGGCCAGTCAGCCCCAGCATTTT.

The chain employs TRBV5-1 and TRBJ2-1, with TRBD2 matching 12 bases. This CDR3 spans 16 amino acids. From germline, CDR1 is SGHRS and CDR2 YFSETQ. V trimming: 4 bases; J trimming: 6 bases; junction bases outside the gene matches: 8. The chain's CDR3 is CASSARLAGATNEQFF. As DNA, the CDR3 is TGCGCCAGCAGCGCGAGACTAGCGGGGGCGACCAATGAGCAGTTCTTC. The full variable domain, its missing parts supplied by reference TRBV5-1 and TRBJ2-1, is KAGVTQTPRYLIKTRGQQVTLSCSPISGHRSVSWYQQTPGQGLQFLFEYFSETQRNKGNFPGRFSGRQFSNSRSEMNVSTLELGDSALYLCASSARLAGATNEQFFGPGTRLTVL.

The chain links TRBV6-2 or TRBV6-3 to TRBJ1-6; D is perhaps TRBD1 (5 bases). The CDR3 contains 14 residues. CDR1 is MNHEY, CDR2 SVGEGT, per germline. V lost 2 bases, J lost 6 bases, and 8 bases lay in between. Here the CDR3 reads CASSYGAANSPLHF. As DNA, the CDR3 is TGTGCCAGCAGTTACGGGGCAGCTAATTCACCCCTCCACTTT.

In this sample, this clone turned up once. The rearrangement uses TRBV3-1 (or the pseudogene TRBV3-2) and TRBJ1-6; perhaps TRBD1 as D (6 bases). Per germline, CDR1 LGHDT and CDR2 YNNKEL (reference sequence). Between the trimmed V and J ends, which lost 8 bases and 3 bases, there was a span of 11 bases. This CDR3 region has 14 residues. The CDR3 DNA is TGTGCCAGCCACAACAGGGACTATAATTCACCCCTCCACTTT. Protein: CASHNRDYNSPLHF.

The chain recombines TRBV20-1 with TRBJ2-7; D is ambiguous. With 7 bases removed from V and 5 bases from J, the gap between germline ends came to 9 bases. Germline CDR1 reads DFQATT; CDR2 reads SNEGSKA (reference sequence). The CDR3 sequence is 10 residues long. Here the CDR3 reads CSVSRDEQYF. The CDR3, as DNA: TGCAGTGTCTCCCGTGACGAGCAGTACTTC.

In its sample, this clone was seen once. The rearrangement joins TRBV21-1 to TRBJ2-7; the table's D call, TRBD1, has no DNA check behind it. TRBV21-1 is marked as a pseudogene. The CDR3 loop spans 14 amino acids. The CDR3, as DNA: TGTGCCAGCAGCAAAGCGACCAGGGGGTGGGAGCAGTACTTC. Protein sequence: CASSKATRGWEQYF.

The chain recombines TRBV5-6 with TRBJ1-4; 8 nucleotides align to TRBD1. Germline CDR1 reads SGHDT; CDR2 reads YYEEEE. V lost 1 base to trimming and J lost 6 bases; unmatched junction nucleotides: 2. This CDR3 spans 14 amino acids. The CDR3 is CASSLQQGDEKLFF. CDR3 coding DNA: TGTGCCAGCAGCTTGCAACAGGGGGATGAAAAACTGTTTTTT.

This chain uses TRBV7-9 with TRBJ2-3, with 13 nucleotides matching TRBD2. Trimming at V came to 6 bases and at J to 2 bases, leaving 5 bases not matched to a gene. The CDR3 loop spans 16 amino acids. Germline lookup yields CDR1 SEHNR and CDR2 FQNEAQ (reference sequence). CDR3 DNA sequence: TGTGCCAGCAGTGTGACTAGCGGGGGGCACACAGATACGCAGTATTTT. Amino acid sequence: CASSVTSGGHTDTQYF.

The rearrangement joins TRBV6-2 or TRBV6-3 to TRBJ2-1; unclear D gene. This CDR3 is built from 14 residues. Looked up from germline, CDR1 is MNHEY and CDR2 is SVGEGT. Trimming took 2 bases from V and 4 from J, leaving 9 bases between them. The CDR3, as DNA: TGTGCCAGCAGTTACGGAGCCCTTTACAATGAGCAGTTCTTC. This codes for CASSYGALYNEQFF.

The gene calls are TRBV28 and TRBJ1-3; no clear D. Trimming removed 8 bases at V and 1 base at J, with 9 bases between. Germline CDR1 is MDHEN and CDR2 is SYDVKM. The CDR3 has 13 amino acids. The CDR3 DNA reads as TGTGCCAGCCACGAGTGGTCTGGAAACACCATATATTTT. It specifies CASHEWSGNTIYF. Using reference TRBV28 and TRBJ1-3 for the parts outside the CDR3, the full variable domain is DVKVTQSSRYLVKRTGEKVFLECVQDMDHENMFWYRQDPGLGLRLIYFSYDVKMKEKGDIPEGYSVSREKKERFSLILESASTNQTSMYLCASHEWSGNTIYFGEGSWLTVV.

This clone was seen once. The V call is TRBV14, the J call TRBJ1-2; TRBD1 agrees at 7 bases. J was trimmed by 4 bases and V by 1 base; bases with no gene match: 6. The CDR3 sequence is 15 residues long. The germline V gene has CDR1 SGHDN and CDR2 FVKESK. The chain's CDR3 is CASSQGRGFSYGYTF. The CDR3 coding sequence is TGTGCCAGCAGCCAAGGCAGGGGGTTCAGCTATGGCTACACCTTC. The full variable domain, with the rest looked up from reference TRBV14 and TRBJ1-2, is EAGVTQFPSHSVIEKGQTVTLRCDPISGHDNLYWYRRVMGKEIKFLLHFVKESKQDESGMPNNRFLAERTGGTYSTLKVQPAELEDSGVYFCASSQGRGFSYGYTFGSGTRLTVV.